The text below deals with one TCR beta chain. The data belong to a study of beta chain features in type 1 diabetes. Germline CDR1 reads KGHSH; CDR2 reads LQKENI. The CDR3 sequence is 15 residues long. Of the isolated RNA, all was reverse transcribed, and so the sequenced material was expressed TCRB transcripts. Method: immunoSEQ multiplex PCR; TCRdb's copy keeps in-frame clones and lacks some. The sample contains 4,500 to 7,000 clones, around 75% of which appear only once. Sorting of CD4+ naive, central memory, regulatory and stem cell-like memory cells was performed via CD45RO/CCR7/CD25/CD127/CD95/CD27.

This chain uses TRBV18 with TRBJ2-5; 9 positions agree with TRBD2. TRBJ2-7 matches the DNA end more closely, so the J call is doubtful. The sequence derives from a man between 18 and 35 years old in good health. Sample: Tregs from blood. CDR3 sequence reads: CASSPPSGGSYEQYF. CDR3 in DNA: TGTGCCAGCTCACCACCTAGCGGGGGATCCTACGAGCAGTACTTC.